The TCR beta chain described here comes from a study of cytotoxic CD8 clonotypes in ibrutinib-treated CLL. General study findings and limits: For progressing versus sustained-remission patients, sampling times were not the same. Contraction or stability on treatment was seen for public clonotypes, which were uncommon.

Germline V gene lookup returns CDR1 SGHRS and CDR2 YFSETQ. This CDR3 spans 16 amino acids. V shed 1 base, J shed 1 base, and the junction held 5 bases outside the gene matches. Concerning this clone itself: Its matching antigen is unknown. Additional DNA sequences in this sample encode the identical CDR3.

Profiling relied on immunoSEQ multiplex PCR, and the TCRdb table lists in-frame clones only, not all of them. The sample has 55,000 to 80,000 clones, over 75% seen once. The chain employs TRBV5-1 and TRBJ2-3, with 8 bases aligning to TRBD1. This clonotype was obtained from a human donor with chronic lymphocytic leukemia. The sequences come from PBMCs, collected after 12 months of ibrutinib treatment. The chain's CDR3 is CASSLRAGGGTDTQYF. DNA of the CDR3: TGCGCCAGCAGCTTGCGTGCAGGGGGCGGCACAGATACGCAGTATTTT. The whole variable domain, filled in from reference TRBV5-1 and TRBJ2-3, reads KAGVTQTPRYLIKTRGQQVTLSCSPISGHRSVSWYQQTPGQGLQFLFEYFSETQRNKGNFPGRFSGRQFSNSRSEMNVSTLELGDSALYLCASSLRAGGGTDTQYFGPGTRLTVL.